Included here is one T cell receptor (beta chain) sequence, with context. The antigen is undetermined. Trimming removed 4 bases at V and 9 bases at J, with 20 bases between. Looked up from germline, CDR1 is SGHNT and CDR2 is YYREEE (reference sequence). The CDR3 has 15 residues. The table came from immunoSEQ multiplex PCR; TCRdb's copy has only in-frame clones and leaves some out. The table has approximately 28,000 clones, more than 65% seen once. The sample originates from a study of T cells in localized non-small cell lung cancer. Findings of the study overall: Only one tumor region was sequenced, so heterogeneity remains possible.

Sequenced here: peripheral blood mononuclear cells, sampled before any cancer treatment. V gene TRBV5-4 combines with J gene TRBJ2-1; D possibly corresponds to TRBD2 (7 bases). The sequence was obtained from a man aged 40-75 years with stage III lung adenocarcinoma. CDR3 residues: CASSKKSGTRTEQFF. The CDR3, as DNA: TGTGCCAGCAGCAAAAAGAGCGGGACAAGAACTGAGCAGTTCTTC.